The 7 T cell receptor beta chains in this list originate from one sample, sequenced in a study of cytomegalovirus exposure and HLA in healthy donors. The PCR had 60 Vbeta and 13 Jbeta primers. The protocol was immunoSEQ multiplex PCR, while the TCRdb copy is restricted to in-frame clones and leaves out a portion. This table holds roughly 77,000 clones. The sequenced sample was PBMCs. The receptor source for this set is a female donor in good health and CMV-seropositive.

The chain couples TRBV29-1 to TRBJ2-1; 10 nucleotides agree with TRBD2. The V gene end was trimmed by 1 base and the J gene end by 4 bases; junction bases not matched to a gene: 7. Germline CDR1 is SQVTM and CDR2 is ANQGSEA. CDR3 length: 16 residues. CDR3: CSVEGAGGGVYNEQFF. CDR3 bases: TGCAGCGTTGAAGGAGCGGGAGGGGGGGTTTACAATGAGCAGTTCTTC.

The chain is built from TRBV6-6 and TRBJ1-2, with TRBD1 matching over 7 bases. V gave up 7 bases and J gave up 4 bases; unmatched junction bases: 3. The length of the CDR3 is 12 residues. The V gene's germline CDR1 is MNHNY and CDR2 SVGAGI (reference sequence). The CDR3 nucleotides are TGTGCCAGCACCGGGACAGTCTATGGCTACACCTTC. Translating gives CASTGTVYGYTF.

The chain carries TRBV4-1 and TRBJ2-5; 10 bases align to TRBD2. CDR1 is MGHRA, CDR2 YSYEKL, per germline. The V gene end was trimmed by 1 base and the J gene end by 4 bases; junction bases not matched to a gene: 3. The CDR3 covers 15 residues. The CDR3 nucleotides read TGCGCCAGCAGCCAAGTTGCTAGCGGGAGAGAGACCCAGTACTTC. Protein sequence: CASSQVASGRETQYF.

The gene calls are TRBV5-5 and TRBJ2-7; 9 nucleotides align to TRBD2. Germline CDR1 and CDR2: SGHKS and YYEKEE (reference sequence). After removal of 0 bases from V and 6 bases from J, the junction contained 16 bases not matched to a gene. The length of the CDR3 is 18 residues. CDR3 DNA sequence: TGTGCCAGCAGCTTGGCCCCGGGACTAGCTCCCTCCACAGTCGAGCAGTACTTC. Translation: CASSLAPGLAPSTVEQYF.

This rearrangement joins TRBV5-6 to TRBJ2-7; 7 bases are a match to TRBD1. The V segment lost 4 bases and the J segment 3 bases; nucleotides outside the gene matches: 10. Germline V gene data show CDR1 as SGHDT and CDR2 as YYEEEE. The CDR3 is made up of 15 amino acids. The CDR3 coding sequence is TGTGCCAGCAGCATTAGGGACAGACCCAGCTACGAGCAGTACTTC. This gives the protein CASSIRDRPSYEQYF.

This rearrangement joins TRBV2 to TRBJ2-7, with TRBD1 identical over 7 bases. The germline V gene has CDR1 SNHLY and CDR2 FYNNEI. With V trimmed by 4 bases and J by 4 bases, 1 base remained unmatched. The CDR3 is 12 amino acids. The chain's CDR3 is CASSVQGYEQYF. CDR3 bases: TGTGCCAGCAGTGTACAGGGGTACGAGCAGTACTTC.

The chain is built from TRBV2 and TRBJ2-1, with 9 bases identical to TRBD2. V shed 3 bases, J shed 4 bases, and the junction held 1 base outside the gene matches. Germline CDR1 and CDR2: SNHLY and FYNNEI. This CDR3 spans 14 amino acids. CDR3 residues: CASSEREGYNEQFF. DNA for the CDR3: TGTGCCAGCAGTGAGCGGGAGGGTTACAATGAGCAGTTCTTC.